This T cell receptor (beta chain) stems from a study of CD8+CD57+ T cells in acquired aplastic anemia (dated by TCRdb to 2017 to 2018). In terms of the full investigation: A mean of about 3.2 ug of DNA, ranging from roughly 0.19 to 30 ug, was extracted from sorted CD4+ and CD8+ cells. CD8+CD57+ expansion was defined as a frequency above the mean frequency observed in healthy subjects.

The CDR3, from cysteine to phenylalanine, totals 16 residues. CDR3 DNA is the only sequence kept; it has 48 bases, read in frame from the first base. Based on the germline V gene, the CDR1 and CDR2 sequences are SGDLS and YYNGEE. The germline V end is reduced by 1 base and the J end by 4 bases; junction bases left unmatched: 3. The paper as a whole reports these results and caveats: CD8+ Simpson's diversity did not differ significantly between patients and healthy controls (P=0.060). Around 30 CD8+ CDR3 sequences were shared between patients and controls but appeared highly expressed in patients and within their immunodominant clones.

The patients picked for sequencing were ones in whom flow cytometry had shown an expansion of CD8+CD57+ cells. All patients had severe acquired aplastic anemia diagnosed by International Study of Aplastic Anemia and Agranulocytosis and Camitta criteria. No patient had received any therapy when blood was sampled. The study deep-sequenced TCR repertoires of sorted CD4+ and CD8+ blood T cells from severe aplastic anemia patients and healthy subjects. Patients were enrolled in the USA under clinicaltrials.gov protocols 00001620, 01623167, 00001397, 00071045, 00081523 and 00961064. Ficoll-Paque density gradient centrifugation was used to isolate peripheral blood mononuclear cells. Before DNA extraction, CD4+ and CD8+ T cells were sorted with FACS or magnetic beads. Profiling of TCR beta VDJ combinations and CDR3 sequences used genomic DNA as the template. An Illumina HiSeq 2000 was used for TCR repertoire sequencing. Concerning the study's data processing: Repertoire assessment relied on Simpson's diversity index, CDR3 size and DJ length profiles, and TRBV/TRBJ rearrangement plots. The most abundant DNA sequence in the deep sequencing data was taken as the immunodominant clone. CDR3 amino acid sequences were screened for sharing across subjects and compared with published repertoires and the VDJdb database. The public reads were run again by TCRdb, first through fastp at Q25 and then through MiXCR, and only productive beta chains were kept. Every entry covers one CDR3 protein and lists the most common genes and DNA from its rows. These V and J calls derive from TCRdb rather than the authors' analysis. In this sample the table shows 50,000 or so distinct CDR3 sequences, 57% of which occur a single time. In total, the top ten clones hold roughly 16% of the sample.

With regard to this clonotype: It lacks a known antigen. Base-call qualities are not available, and no considerably larger clone is one nucleotide away.

Sequenced: sorted CD4+, CD8+, or CD8+CD57+ T cells (not recorded which) from PBMCs. The chain was built from TRBV9 and TRBJ2-2; 11 middle bases align to TRBD1. This clonotype was sampled from a human donor with aplastic anemia. This receptor carries the CDR3 CASSVRTGGVTGELFF. Here is the DNA: TGTGCCAGCAGCGTACGGACAGGGGGCGTCACCGGGGAGCTGTTTTTT.